The present entry profiles one TCR beta chain with its context. TCRdb reprocessed the 5' RACE reads via MiXCR and lists one record per CDR3 protein. The data hold just under 65,000 distinct CDR3 sequences, with about 6% observed a single time. The source of the sample is a study of early T cells in non-severe SARS-CoV-2 infection. Study as a whole: Sequencing input comprised bulk RNA from unsorted whole blood; chain pairing was not available.

There are 15 residues in the CDR3. Germline CDR1 is LGHNA and CDR2 is YSLEER. The V end lost 1 base, the J end lost 2 bases, and 9 bases lay between the germline ends. Source: whole blood, taken at baseline. V and J are TRBV4-3 and TRBJ1-5; no reliable D call. This clonotype was obtained from an adult who was a healthcare worker with PCR-confirmed SARS-CoV-2 infection or an uninfected control (not recorded which). The CDR3 DNA follows: TGCGCCAGCAGCCAAGTGTGGCAGGGCAATCAGCCCCAGCATTTT. Its protein is CASSQVWQGNQPQHF.